This T cell receptor (beta chain) was recorded in a study of T cells in Graves' hyperthyroidism and ophthalmopathy. In germline, CDR1 is MNHNS, CDR2 SASEGT. The CDR3 runs to 13 residues. Trimming removed 6 bases at V and 1 base at J, with 9 bases between. Amplification yielded TCR beta CDR3 regions, with RNA transcripts as the source. HTBI primers were employed in a first-round RT-PCR of the TCR CDR3. TCRdb independently ran MiXCR on the multiplex PCR reads; one entry per CDR3 protein. The sample holds around 290,000 distinct CDR3 sequences, roughly 13% seen once. Newly diagnosed hyperthyroidism patients aged 18 to 65 years had disease lasting under 2 months. The authors took PBMCs from 10 ml fresh peripheral blood. This clonotype was observed at least ten times.

This sequence originates from a woman in her forties with Graves' hyperthyroidism. Material for sequencing was blood. The J gene is TRBJ1-1, the V gene TRBV6-1; D unresolved. The CDR3 DNA follows: TGTGCCAGCAGGGGGTCCCAGAACACTGAAGCTTTCTTT. Its protein product is CASRGSQNTEAFF.